The entry that follows covers one TCR beta chain sequence. Its antigen is not known. At one end, the junction sequence differs from germline, possibly due to a read error. The CDR3 consists of 20 residues. The germline V gene has CDR1 MNHNS and CDR2 SASEGT. The data are from a study of cytomegalovirus exposure and HLA in healthy donors. Study-wide points: Later analysis demonstrated an association between a missense DCLRE1C variant and TCR beta V- and J-gene trimming. Associated with cytomegalovirus, according to the listing, were around 160 TCR beta chains.

13 Jbeta primers and 60 Vbeta primers were used for the PCR. Clones were sequenced by immunoSEQ multiplex PCR, and TCRdb holds only the in-frame ones, with some missing. Among about 97,000 clones listed, roughly 74% were seen once. Sequencing used PBMCs. J is TRBJ1-3 and V is TRBV6-1, with 7 bases aligning to TRBD1. This receptor was identified in a woman aged 40 to 50 in good health and CMV-seronegative. The DNA of the CDR3 is TGTGCCAGCAGTGAAGTACGGACAGGCATAGGTCTCGGTTCTGGAAACGCCATATATTTT. Translated: CASSEVRTGIGLGSGNAIYF.